These 16 T cell receptor beta chains were all obtained from the same sample, sequenced in a study of CD8+CD57+ T cells in acquired aplastic anemia. Genomic DNA, serving as template, underwent TCR beta VDJ and CDR3 profiling. TCRdb ran MiXCR on the reads and lists one entry per CDR3 protein. The table records around 200,000 distinct CDR3 sequences, approximately 49% of them present only once. Sequenced material: sorted CD4+, CD8+, or CD8+CD57+ T cells (not recorded which) from PBMCs. The receptors stem from a human donor in good health, serving as a control.

V is TRBV7-9 and J is TRBJ2-1; D gene uncertain. V dropped 2 bases and J dropped 6 bases, with 8 bases sitting between them. Germline V gene data show CDR1 as SEHNR and CDR2 as FQNEAQ (reference sequence). This CDR3 region has 13 residues. Written as DNA, the CDR3 is TGTGCCAGCAGCTTACAAGGTACCAATGAGCAGTTCTTC. Its protein is CASSLQGTNEQFF.

This clonotype was counted at least ten times. Given the absence of the conserved phenylalanine or tryptophan at the CDR3 end, a read error is likely. The rearrangement uses TRBV20-1 and TRBJ1-2, with TRBD1 matching over 9 bases. The CDR3 has 13 amino acids. Per the germline V gene, CDR1 is DFQATT and CDR2 is SNEGSKA (reference sequence). The V and J ends lost 3 bases and 7 bases, in that order; junction bases with no gene match: 6. This chain's CDR3 is CSARGTGTRGYTL. The CDR3 DNA is TGCAGTGCTAGGGGGACAGGGACACGTGGCTACACCCTC.

This clonotype was observed many times. The rearrangement uses TRBV20-1 and TRBJ1-3; the D gene is possibly TRBD1 (5 bases). V was cut by 2 bases and J by 3 bases, with 5 bases left in between. Germline loops: CDR1 DFQATT, CDR2 SNEGSKA (reference sequence). The CDR3 sequence is 12 residues long. The CDR3 loop reads CSARRGGNTIYF. The DNA of the CDR3 is TGCAGTGCTAGAAGGGGTGGAAACACCATATATTTT.

The J gene is TRBJ2-7, the V gene TRBV10-3; no clear D. Between the trimmed V and J ends, which lost 0 bases and 7 bases, there was a span of 7 bases. The CDR3 loop spans 12 amino acids. Germline V gives CDR1 ENHRY, CDR2 SYGVKD. CDR3 protein: CAISESMGEQYF. CDR3 coding DNA: TGTGCCATCAGTGAGTCGATGGGAGAGCAGTACTTC.

As regards this clonotype: The junction and the germline gene differ at one end; a read error may be behind it. The genes are TRBV7-6 and TRBJ2-1; TRBD2 matches at 8 bases. CDR3 length: 16 amino acids. The V gene's germline CDR1 is SGHVS and CDR2 FNYEAQ. The CDR3 nucleotides are TGTGCCAGCAACTTAGCGTCCGGGACTAGAGTGAATGAGCAGTTCTTC. It translates to CASNLASGTRVNEQFF. The entire variable domain, with the rest obtained from reference TRBV7-6 and TRBJ2-1, is as follows: GAGVSQSPRYKVTKRGQDVALRCDPISGHVSLYWYRQALGQGPEFLTYFNYEAQQDKSGLPNDRFSAERPEGSISTLTIQRTEQRDSAMYRCASNLASGTRVNEQFFGPGTRLTVL.

This chain links TRBV7-9 with TRBJ2-7, with D hard to call. CDR1 and CDR2 from the germline V gene are SEHNR and FQNEAQ (reference sequence). Trimming cost V 5 bases and J 2 bases, with 16 bases left between them. This CDR3 has 15 residues. The DNA for the CDR3 is TGTGCCAGCAGCCCCGGTGGACGGCCGACCTACGAGCAGTACTTC. Protein product: CASSPGGRPTYEQYF.

In its sample, this clonotype was seen many times. The J gene is TRBJ1-2, the V gene TRBV28, with 7 positions matching TRBD1. J gave up 7 bases and V 5 bases, and 4 bases lay outside the gene matches. Per germline, CDR1 MDHEN and CDR2 SYDVKM. The CDR3 loop spans 12 amino acids. CDR3 sequence (DNA): TGTGCCAGCAGTACAGGGGCCGGTGGCTACACCTTC. The encoded protein is CASSTGAGGYTF.

This clonotype appeared a single time. The rearrangement uses TRBV20-1 and TRBJ2-3; 12 bases align to TRBD2. The J segment lost 4 bases and the V segment lost 7 bases, leaving 6 bases of the junction unmatched. The CDR3 runs to 14 residues. Germline V gene sequence: CDR1 DFQATT, CDR2 SNEGSKA (reference sequence). The CDR3 DNA follows: TGCAGTGGTCTACTAGCGGGGGGCCCAGATACGCAGTATTTT. This sequence encodes CSGLLAGGPDTQYF.

The V and J genes are TRBV6-5 and TRBJ2-4; no reliable D call. The DNA end lines up better with TRBJ2-7; the J call may be wrong. This CDR3 is built from 16 residues. Germline assignment: CDR1 MNHEY and CDR2 SVGAGI. CDR3 residues: CASSYSVLGSFYEQYF. The CDR3 nucleotides read TGTGCCAGCAGTTACTCGGTCTTGGGGTCTTTCTACGAGCAGTACTTC.

The V and J genes are TRBV7-9 and TRBJ2-6; TRBD1 agrees at 8 bases. Trimming removed 2 bases from V and 0 bases from J; junction bases left unmatched: 15. Per germline, CDR1 SEHNR and CDR2 FQNEAQ (reference sequence). The CDR3 is made up of 21 amino acids. CDR3 in amino acids: CASSLTGGVPGLCSGANVLTF. CDR3 DNA: TGTGCCAGCAGCTTAACAGGGGGAGTCCCCGGGCTGTGCTCTGGGGCCAACGTCCTGACTTTC.

This chain uses TRBV12-3 or TRBV12-4 with TRBJ2-7; 11 bases match TRBD1. The CDR3 runs to 13 residues. Unmatched junction bases numbered 3, after V lost 4 bases and J lost 7 bases. CDR3 loop: CASSSDRGPEQYF. The CDR3 DNA follows: TGTGCCAGCAGTTCGGACAGGGGGCCAGAGCAGTACTTC.

J is TRBJ2-2 and V is TRBV20-1, with D maybe TRBD1 (6 bases). CDR1 and CDR2 (germline): DFQATT, SNEGSKA (reference sequence). The CDR3 runs 13 residues. V was clipped by 4 bases and J by 5 bases, with 11 bases between them. For the CDR3, the DNA is TGCAGTGCTATTGATACAGGGACCGGGGAGCTGTTTTTT. It translates to CSAIDTGTGELFF.

The J gene is TRBJ1-1, the V gene TRBV19; D gene uncertain. This CDR3 is 13 amino acids long. V was cut by 7 bases and J by 0 bases, with 9 bases left in between. Germline lookup yields CDR1 LNHDA and CDR2 SQIVND (reference sequence). The CDR3 spells CASKMEMNTEAFF. The CDR3 DNA reads TGTGCCAGTAAGATGGAGATGAACACTGAAGCTTTCTTT.

This clonotype came up a few times. This may be a read error: a much more frequent sequence differs by one nucleotide. This chain links TRBV11-3 with TRBJ2-2, with a tentative D call TRBD1 (6 bases). The CDR3 covers 14 residues. Germline CDR1 and CDR2: SGHNT and YENEEA. The CDR3 bases are TGTGCCAGCAGCGTCGACAGGAACACCGGGGAGCTGGTTTTT. This encodes CASSVDRNTGELVF.

The V gene is TRBV7-8, the J gene TRBJ2-5; no reliable D call. The CDR3 extends over 16 amino acids. V was trimmed by 3 bases and J by 5 bases, leaving 19 bases between them. CDR1 and CDR2 (germline): SGHVS, FQNEAQ. The CDR3 sequence: CASSLRGGWVQETQYF. In nucleotides, the CDR3 is TGTGCCAGCAGCTTGAGAGGCGGCTGGGTACAGGAGACCCAGTACTTC. The full variable domain, in which reference TRBV7-8 and TRBJ2-5 provide the parts outside the CDR3, is GAGVSQSPRYKVAKRGQDVALRCDPISGHVSLFWYQQALGQGPEFLTYFQNEAQLDKSGLPSDRFFAERPEGSVSTLKIQRTQQEDSAVYLCASSLRGGWVQETQYFGPGTRLLVL.

This clonotype was seen at least ten times. The rearrangement joins TRBV15 to TRBJ2-7; D gene unclear. V dropped 0 bases and J dropped 7 bases, with 10 bases sitting between them. The CDR3 contains 13 residues. CDR1 is LNHNV, CDR2 YYDKDF, per germline (reference sequence). CDR3 sequence: CATSRDGIGEQYF. CDR3 DNA sequence: TGTGCCACCAGCAGAGATGGAATCGGGGAGCAGTACTTC.